This is a list of T cell receptor beta chains from one sample in a study of blood T cells in healthy people across ages. TCRdb passed the 5' RACE reads through MiXCR, listing each CDR3 protein once. The table includes roughly 1,800,000 distinct CDR3 sequences, 49% detected once. Source material: blood. These receptors came from a woman aged 40 to 50 in good health. Both conserved end residues are part of each CDR3. The order of the fields is D gene, J gene, clone size, V gene, CDR3 DNA, CDR3 protein. D genes are given only for firm matches. Size values are once, few and many counts, or a class for expanded clones, and some rows have none.

-,TRBJ2-3,once,TRBV5-5,TGTGCCAGCAGCTTGGACGGGAAGGGCACAGATACGCAGTATTTT,CASSLDGKGTDTQYF
-,TRBJ2-1,few,TRBV7-2,TGTGCCAGCAGCCCAGGACACTCGATCTACAATGAGCAGTTCTTC,CASSPGHSIYNEQFF
-,TRBJ2-7,-,TRBV9,TGTGCCAGCAGCGTAGGGGGTTCGAACAATGAGCAGTACTTC,CASSVGGSNNEQYF
-,TRBJ1-5,-,TRBV6-2/TRBV6-3,TGTGCCAGCAGTAGTCGGTTCAATCAGCCCCAGCATTTT,CASSSRFNQPQHF
-,TRBJ2-5,few,TRBV28,TGTGCCAGCAGTTTACACAGGGAATATGGTGAGACCCAGTACTTC,CASSLHREYGETQYF
-,TRBJ1-4,few,TRBV20-1,TGCAGTGCTAGTGAGACAGCGAATGAAAAACTGTTTTTT,CSASETANEKLFF
TRBD1,TRBJ2-5,-,TRBV24-1,TGTGCCACCAGTGACTTTAGCAGGGGGAACCAAGAGACCCAGTACTTC,CATSDFSRGNQETQYF
-,TRBJ2-7,-,TRBV7-2,TGTGCCAGCAGCTTGAACAGGGAGGTTAGCGAGCAGTACTTC,CASSLNREVSEQYF
-,TRBJ1-1,-,TRBV10-3,TGTGCCATCAGTGAGAAGGGATTCGAAGCTTTCTTT,CAISEKGFEAFF
-,TRBJ2-7,-,TRBV5-6,TGTGCCAGCCCCCATGGGGGTTGGAATGAGCAGTACTTC,CASPHGGWNEQYF
TRBD2,TRBJ2-5,few,TRBV7-8,TGTGCCAGCAGCTGGAGACTAGCGAAGGAGACCCAGTACTTC,CASSWRLAKETQYF
-,TRBJ2-7,few,TRBV27,TGTGCCAGCAGCCGCGGGGTACCCCCCTACGAGCAGTACTTC,CASSRGVPPYEQYF
TRBD2,TRBJ2-5,-,TRBV15,TGTGCCACCAGCAGGATGCGGGGGGGAGAGACCCAGTACTTC,CATSRMRGGETQYF
-,TRBJ2-1,once,TRBV10-3,TGTGCCATCAGTGGATACACCAATGAGCAGTTCTTC,CAISGYTNEQFF
TRBD2,TRBJ2-1,-,TRBV29-1,TGCAGCGTTGTTTTACTAGCGGGAGGTGAGCAGTTCTTC,CSVVLLAGGEQFF
-,TRBJ1-4,few,TRBV5-1,TGCGCCAGCAGCTTGGGGGCTGGGCCTCCCCTTAATGAAAAACTGTTTTTT,CASSLGAGPPLNEKLFF
-,TRBJ2-7,few,TRBV27,TGTGCCAGCAGTTTCTCGGAGACACCTGGAGGAGTATCCTACGAGCAGTACTTC,CASSFSETPGGVSYEQYF
TRBD2,TRBJ2-5,many,TRBV7-2,TGTGCCAGCAGCGGTCACGGGGGGGAGACCCAGTACTTC,CASSGHGGETQYF
-,TRBJ2-3,-,TRBV29-1,TGCAGCGTTGAATGGCGTGGGACAGATACGCAGTATTTT,CSVEWRGTDTQYF
TRBD2,TRBJ2-7,-,TRBV25-1,TGTGCCAGCAGTAGAGGGACTAGCGGAATCTACGAGCAGTACTTC,CASSRGTSGIYEQYF
-,TRBJ2-5,-,TRBV5-6,TGTGCCAGCAGCACCCGAACCGGGGACCTGGGGACCCAGTACTTC,CASSTRTGDLGTQYF
-,TRBJ1-2,once,TRBV20-1,TGCAGTGCTAGTGCCCAGGGTAACCACAACTATGGCTACACCTTC,CSASAQGNHNYGYTF
-,TRBJ2-4,few,TRBV29-1,TGCAGCGTCGAGGCAGGAAACATTCAGTACTTC,CSVEAGNIQYF
TRBD1,TRBJ2-6,-,TRBV2,TGTGCCAGCAGCGAGACGCTCGACAGGGTGAAATATGGGGCCAACGTCCTGACTTTC,CASSETLDRVKYGANVLTF
-,TRBJ1-1,-,TRBV29-1,TGCAGCGTTGTCGGATGGGGGTACAGGGCTGAAGCTTTCTTT,CSVVGWGYRAEAFF
TRBD1,TRBJ1-1,-,TRBV4-1,TGCGCCAGCAGCCAAGATAGGAACAGGGGGCAGATGAACACTGAAGCTTTCTTT,CASSQDRNRGQMNTEAFF
TRBD1,TRBJ2-5,-,TRBV7-2,TGTGCCAGCAGCTTAGGTGGACAGGGCCATTCTGAGACCCAGTACTTC,CASSLGGQGHSETQYF
-,TRBJ2-5,-,TRBV24-1,TGTGCCACCAGTGATCCGGCCCGGGGTGTGACTCAGTACTTC,CATSDPARGVTQYF